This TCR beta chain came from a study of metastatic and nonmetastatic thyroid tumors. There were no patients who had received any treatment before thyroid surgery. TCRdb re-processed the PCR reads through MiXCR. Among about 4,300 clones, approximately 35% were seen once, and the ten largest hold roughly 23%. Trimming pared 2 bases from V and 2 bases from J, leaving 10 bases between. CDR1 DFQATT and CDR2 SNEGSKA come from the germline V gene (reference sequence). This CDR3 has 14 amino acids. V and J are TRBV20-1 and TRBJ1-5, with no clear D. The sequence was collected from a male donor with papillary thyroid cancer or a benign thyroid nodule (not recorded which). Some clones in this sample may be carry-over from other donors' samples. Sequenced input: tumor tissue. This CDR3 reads CSARNPEGNQPQHF. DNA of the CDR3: TGCAGTGCTAGAAACCCGGAGGGCAATCAGCCCCAGCATTTT.